This T cell receptor beta chain was sequenced during a study of blood T cell repertoires in COVID-19. The wider study: Acute-phase and convalescent COVID-19 samples originated in the United States, Italy and Spain. Sources were T cells, B-cell-depleted T cells, or PBMCs; the material itself was cDNA or gDNA.

Per the authors' pipeline: It was from reference gene primer amplification that nucleated cell counts were estimated. TCRdb's table, derived via immunoSEQ multiplex PCR, lists solely in-frame clones and lacks some. The V and J calls and clone size are taken from that table; D and trimming were inferred from the DNA. The table includes roughly 70,000 clones, approximately 89% detected once. Germline V CDR1 and CDR2: SGHAT, FQNNGV. The CDR3 has 13 amino acids. Trimming cost V 4 bases and J 7 bases, with 11 bases left between them. This clonotype was obtained from a woman in her 70s with acute or convalescent COVID-19. The chain is built from TRBV11-2 and TRBJ2-1; tentatively, D is TRBD1 (5 bases). Sequences were obtained from peripheral blood. In nucleotides, the CDR3 is TGTGCCAGCAGCTCGAATGGGGCAAATGAGCAGTTCTTC. This translates into CASSSNGANEQFF.